Shown below are 14 T cell receptor beta chains from a single sample sequenced in a study of T cells expressing NK-cell markers. TCRdb reanalyzed the 5' RACE reads and collapses them to one entry per CDR3 protein, without DNA. This sample's clone table lists 440,000 or so distinct CDR3 sequences. The sample taken for sequencing was blood T cells: a sorted CD56 or NKG2C T cell subset, CD4+ or CD8+ T cells, or bulk PBMC T cells (not recorded which). The origin of the receptors is a woman aged 18-70 years in good health.

CDR3 in amino acids: CASSPTTRAGNTEAFF. This chain joins TRBV12-3 or TRBV12-4 and TRBJ1-1. The CDR3 contains 16 residues.

This chain's CDR3 is CASSHLQETQYF. The chain uses TRBV3-1 and TRBJ2-5. The germline V gene has CDR1 LGHDT and CDR2 YNNKEL (reference sequence). The CDR3 has 12 residues.

The chain uses TRBV9 and TRBJ2-5. From germline, CDR1 is SGDLS and CDR2 YYNGEE. This CDR3 region has 13 residues. CDR3 region: CASSVPPQETQYF.

The gene calls are TRBV5-1 and TRBJ1-5. The CDR3 consists of 13 residues. Looked up from germline, CDR1 is SGHRS and CDR2 is YFSETQ. CDR3 loop: CASSSDSNQPQHF.

This rearrangement joins TRBV7-3 to TRBJ2-3. The germline V gene has CDR1 SGHTA and CDR2 FQGTGA. This CDR3 is built from 15 residues. The CDR3: CASSLSTSAADTQYF.

The chain carries TRBV24-1 and TRBJ2-5. The CDR3 is 12 amino acids. Germline loops: CDR1 KGHDR, CDR2 SFDVKD. The CDR3 region is CATSDSGMAQYF.

The rearrangement joins TRBV5-6 to TRBJ2-7; checking the TCRdb D call of TRBD1 is not possible without DNA. CDR3 length: 15 residues. The V gene's germline CDR1 is SGHDT and CDR2 YYEEEE. The CDR3 loop is CASSFWDSSSYEQYF. Using reference TRBV5-6 and TRBJ2-7 for the parts outside the CDR3, the full variable domain is DAGVTQSPTHLIKTRGQQVTLRCSPKSGHDTVSWYQQALGQGPQFIFQYYEEEERQRGNFPDRFSGHQFPNYSSELNVNALLLGDSALYLCASSFWDSSSYEQYFGPGTRLTVT.

The rearrangement links TRBV5-6 to TRBJ1-3; the TRBD1 assignment by TCRdb is unverifiable without DNA. The CDR3 consists of 15 residues. In germline, CDR1 is SGHDT, CDR2 YYEEEE. The chain's CDR3 is CASSLRAGAGNTIYF.

The chain is built from TRBV19 and TRBJ2-3; as DNA is missing, the TRBD2 call by TCRdb cannot be tested. The CDR3 has 16 residues. Per germline, CDR1 LNHDA and CDR2 SQIVND (reference sequence). Here the CDR3 reads CASSIAPGGSTDTQYF.

The CDR3: CASRRQGAGIQPQHF. The chain combines TRBV28 with TRBJ1-5; as DNA is missing, the TRBD1 call by TCRdb cannot be tested. This CDR3 comprises 15 residues. Germline-derived CDR1 and CDR2 are MDHEN and SYDVKM.

The chain carries TRBV7-2 and TRBJ2-7. The germline CDR1 and CDR2 sequences are SGHTA and FQGNSA. The CDR3 spans 14 residues. CDR3: CASSLEAQTYEQYF.

The V gene is TRBV15, the J gene TRBJ2-3. The germline V gene encodes CDR1 LNHNV and CDR2 YYDKDF (reference sequence). There are 12 residues in the CDR3. CDR3 protein: CATSRDSYTQYF.

The chain uses TRBV12-3 or TRBV12-4 and TRBJ2-7; TCRdb designates TRBD1, a call that cannot be tested without DNA. CDR3 length: 15 residues. CDR3 amino acids: CASSFLAGEGYEQYF.

The chain employs TRBV4-3 and TRBJ2-1; no DNA is available, so the TRBD1 call from TCRdb remains unchecked. Germline values: CDR1 LGHNA, CDR2 YSLEER. This CDR3 contains 18 residues. CDR3 region: CASSQDLGQVGPYNEQFF.